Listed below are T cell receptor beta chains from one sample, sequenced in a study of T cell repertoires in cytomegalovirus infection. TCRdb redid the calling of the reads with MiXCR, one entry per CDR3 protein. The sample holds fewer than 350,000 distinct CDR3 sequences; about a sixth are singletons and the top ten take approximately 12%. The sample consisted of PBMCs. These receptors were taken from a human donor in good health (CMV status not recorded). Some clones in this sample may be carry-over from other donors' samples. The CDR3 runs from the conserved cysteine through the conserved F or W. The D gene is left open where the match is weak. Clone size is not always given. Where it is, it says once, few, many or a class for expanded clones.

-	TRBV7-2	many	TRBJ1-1	CASSPPLAGAMNTEAFF	TGTGCCAGCAGCCCACCCCTTGCAGGGGCCATGAACACTGAAGCTTTCTTT
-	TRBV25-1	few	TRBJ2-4	CASSEHRIGLGKNIQYF	TGTGCCAGCAGCGAGCATCGTATAGGCTTGGGCAAAAACATTCAGTACTTC
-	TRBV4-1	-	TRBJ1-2	CASSQVSGTYGYTF	TGCGCCAGCAGCCAAGTTTCAGGGACCTATGGCTACACCTTC
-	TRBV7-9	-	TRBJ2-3	CASSILQGLSTDTQYF	TGTGCCAGCAGCATTCTCCAGGGTCTTAGCACAGATACGCAGTATTTT
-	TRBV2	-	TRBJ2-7	CASSNLGKGSEQYF	TGTGCCAGCAGTAACCTTGGAAAGGGCTCCGAGCAGTACTTC
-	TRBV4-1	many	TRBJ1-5	CASSPRPDEFNQPQHF	TGCGCCAGCAGCCCCCGACCGGACGAGTTCAATCAGCCCCAGCATTTT
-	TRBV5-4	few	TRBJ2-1	CASSFQHQGSEQFF	TGTGCCAGCAGCTTTCAACACCAAGGGAGTGAGCAGTTCTTC
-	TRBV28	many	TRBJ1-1	CASGWSRHNEGFF	TGTGCCAGCGGGTGGTCGCGGCACAACGAGGGTTTCTTT
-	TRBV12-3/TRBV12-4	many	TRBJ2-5	CASSLGQRETQYF	TGTGCCAGCAGTTTAGGACAAAGGGAGACCCAGTACTTC
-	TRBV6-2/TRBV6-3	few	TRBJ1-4	CASSSDRTNEKLFF	TGTGCCAGCAGTTCCGACAGAACTAATGAAAAACTGTTTTTT
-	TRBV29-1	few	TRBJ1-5	CSAAVTLGANQPQHF	TGCAGCGCAGCAGTAACCCTCGGGGCCAATCAGCCCCAGCATTTT
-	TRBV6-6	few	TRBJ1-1	CASSSLQATNTEAFF	TGTGCCAGCAGTTCCCTACAGGCTACGAACACTGAAGCTTTCTTT
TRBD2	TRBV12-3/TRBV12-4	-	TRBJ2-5	CASRIPGLAGGRQETQYF	TGTGCCAGCCGTATCCCGGGACTAGCGGGGGGGAGGCAAGAGACCCAGTACTTC
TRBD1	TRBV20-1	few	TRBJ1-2	CSASPGQAHYGYTF	TGCAGTGCTAGCCCCGGACAGGCACACTATGGCTACACCTTC
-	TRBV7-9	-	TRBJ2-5	CASSLGTSGLLMETQYF	TGTGCCAGCAGCTTAGGCACCTCAGGACTCCTAATGGAGACCCAGTACTTC
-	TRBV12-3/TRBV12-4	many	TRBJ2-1	CASNRASYNEQFF	TGTGCCAGCAATCGGGCCTCCTACAATGAGCAGTTCTTC